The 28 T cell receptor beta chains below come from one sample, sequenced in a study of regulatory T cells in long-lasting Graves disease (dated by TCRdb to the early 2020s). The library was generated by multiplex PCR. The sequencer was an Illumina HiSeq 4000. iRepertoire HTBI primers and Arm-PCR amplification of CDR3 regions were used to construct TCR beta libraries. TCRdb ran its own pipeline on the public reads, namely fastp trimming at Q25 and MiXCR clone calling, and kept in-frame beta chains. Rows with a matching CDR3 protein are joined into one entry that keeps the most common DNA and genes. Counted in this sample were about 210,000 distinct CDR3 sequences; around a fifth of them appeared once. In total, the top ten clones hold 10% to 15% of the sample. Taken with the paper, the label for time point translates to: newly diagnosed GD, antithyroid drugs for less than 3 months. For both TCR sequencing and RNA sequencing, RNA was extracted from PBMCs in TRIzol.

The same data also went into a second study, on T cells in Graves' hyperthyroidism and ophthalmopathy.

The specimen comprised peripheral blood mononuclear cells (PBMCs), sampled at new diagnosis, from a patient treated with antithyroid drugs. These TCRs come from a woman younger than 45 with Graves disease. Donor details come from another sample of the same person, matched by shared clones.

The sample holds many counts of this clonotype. CDR3 sequence (DNA): TGTGCCAGCAGTGCGACGCGGGCAGGCGGGGAAAAACTGTTTTTT. Translating it yields CASSATRAGGEKLFF. The chain couples TRBV27 to TRBJ1-4; D gene ambiguous. The CDR3 sequence is 15 residues long. V lost 5 bases and J lost 8, with 18 bases in between. Germline V gives CDR1 MNHEY, CDR2 SMNVEV (reference sequence).

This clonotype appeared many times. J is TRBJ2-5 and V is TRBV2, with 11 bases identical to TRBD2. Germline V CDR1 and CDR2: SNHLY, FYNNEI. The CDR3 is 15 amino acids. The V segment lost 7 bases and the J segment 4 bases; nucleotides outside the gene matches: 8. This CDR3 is CASTPLAGVRETQYF. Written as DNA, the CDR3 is TGTGCCAGCACCCCACTAGCGGGAGTCCGAGAGACCCAGTACTTC.

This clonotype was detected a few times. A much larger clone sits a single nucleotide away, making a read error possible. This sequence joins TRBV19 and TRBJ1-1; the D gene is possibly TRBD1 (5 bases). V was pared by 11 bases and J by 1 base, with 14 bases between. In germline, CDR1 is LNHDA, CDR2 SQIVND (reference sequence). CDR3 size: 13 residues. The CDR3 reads CAGTRVGNTEAFF. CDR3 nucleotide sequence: TGTGCCGGCACCAGGGTGGGGAACACTGAAGCTTTCTTT.

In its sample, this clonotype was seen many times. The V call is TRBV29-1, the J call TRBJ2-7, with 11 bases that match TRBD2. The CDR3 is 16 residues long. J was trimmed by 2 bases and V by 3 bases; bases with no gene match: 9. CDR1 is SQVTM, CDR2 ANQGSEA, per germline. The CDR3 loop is CSVEEGYSGRAYEQYF. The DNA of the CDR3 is TGCAGCGTTGAGGAGGGATATAGCGGGAGGGCCTACGAGCAGTACTTC.

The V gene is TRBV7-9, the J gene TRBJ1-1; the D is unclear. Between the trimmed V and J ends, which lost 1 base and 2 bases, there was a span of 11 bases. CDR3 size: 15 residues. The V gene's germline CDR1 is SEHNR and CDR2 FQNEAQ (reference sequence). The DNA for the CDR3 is TGTGCCAGCAGCTTAGGCGGTAGGGATAACACTGAAGCTTTCTTT. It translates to CASSLGGRDNTEAFF.

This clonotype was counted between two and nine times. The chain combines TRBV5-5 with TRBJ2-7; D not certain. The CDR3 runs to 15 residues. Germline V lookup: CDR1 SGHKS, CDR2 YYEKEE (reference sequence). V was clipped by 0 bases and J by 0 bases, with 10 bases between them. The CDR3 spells CASSLGPFSSYEQYF. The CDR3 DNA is TGTGCCAGCAGCTTGGGGCCGTTCTCCTCCTACGAGCAGTACTTC.

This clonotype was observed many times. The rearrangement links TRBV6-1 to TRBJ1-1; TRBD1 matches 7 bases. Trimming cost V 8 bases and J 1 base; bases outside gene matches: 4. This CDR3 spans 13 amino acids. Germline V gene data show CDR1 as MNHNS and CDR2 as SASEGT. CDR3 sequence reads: CASARQGNTEAFF. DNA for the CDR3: TGTGCCAGCGCAAGACAGGGGAACACTGAAGCTTTCTTT.

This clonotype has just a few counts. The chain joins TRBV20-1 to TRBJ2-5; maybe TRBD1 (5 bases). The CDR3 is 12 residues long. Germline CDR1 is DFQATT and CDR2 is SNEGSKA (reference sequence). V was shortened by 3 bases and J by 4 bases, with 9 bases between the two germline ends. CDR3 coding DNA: TGCAGTGCTAGGGTTAGGGGAGAGACCCAGTACTTC. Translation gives CSARVRGETQYF.

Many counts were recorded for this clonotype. The DNA for the CDR3 is TGTGCCAGTAGTATAGTTCCAGGGGGAGGCACTGAAGCTTTCTTT. Protein sequence: CASSIVPGGGTEAFF. The V call is TRBV19, the J call TRBJ1-1; 7 positions agree with TRBD1. Germline V gene sequence: CDR1 LNHDA, CDR2 SQIVND (reference sequence). V shed 1 base and J 4 bases; nucleotides not matched to a gene: 6. CDR3 length: 15 amino acids.

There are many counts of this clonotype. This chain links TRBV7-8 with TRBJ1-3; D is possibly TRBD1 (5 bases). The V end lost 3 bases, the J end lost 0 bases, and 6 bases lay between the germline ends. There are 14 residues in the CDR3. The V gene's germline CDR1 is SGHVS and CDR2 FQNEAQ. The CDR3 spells CASSLGVSGNTIYF. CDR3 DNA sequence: TGTGCCAGCAGCTTGGGGGTCTCTGGAAACACCATATATTTT.

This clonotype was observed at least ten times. The CDR3 loop reads CASSQVGTGVEKLFF. CDR3 DNA sequence: TGTGCCAGCAGCCAAGTTGGGACAGGGGTTGAAAAACTGTTTTTT. V usage is TRBV3-1 and J usage is TRBJ1-4, with TRBD1 matching over 10 bases. CDR1 and CDR2 (germline): LGHDT, YNNKEL (reference sequence). The trim removed 1 base at V and 7 bases at J, leaving 3 bases unmatched. The CDR3 contains 15 residues.

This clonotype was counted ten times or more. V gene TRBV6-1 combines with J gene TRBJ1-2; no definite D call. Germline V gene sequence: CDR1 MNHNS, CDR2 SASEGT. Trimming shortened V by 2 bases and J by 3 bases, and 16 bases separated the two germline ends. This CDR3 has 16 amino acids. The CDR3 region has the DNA TGTGCCAGCAGTGAATTCCTCGCGACTGGGTACTATGGCTACACCTTC. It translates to CASSEFLATGYYGYTF.

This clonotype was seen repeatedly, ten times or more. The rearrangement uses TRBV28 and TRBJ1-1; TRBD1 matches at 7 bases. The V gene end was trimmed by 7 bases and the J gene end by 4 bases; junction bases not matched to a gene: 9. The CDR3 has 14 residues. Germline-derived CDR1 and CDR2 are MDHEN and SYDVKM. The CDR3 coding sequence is TGTGCCAGCATTTTTGACAGGGTCCGCACTGAAGCTTTCTTT. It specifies CASIFDRVRTEAFF.

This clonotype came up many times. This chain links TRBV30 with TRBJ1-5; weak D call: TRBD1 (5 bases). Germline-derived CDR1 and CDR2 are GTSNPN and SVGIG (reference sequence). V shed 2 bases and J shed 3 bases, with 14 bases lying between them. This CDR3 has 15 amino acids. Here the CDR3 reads CAWSRITGLNQPQHF. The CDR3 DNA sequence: TGTGCCTGGAGTCGCATTACAGGTCTCAATCAGCCCCAGCATTTT.

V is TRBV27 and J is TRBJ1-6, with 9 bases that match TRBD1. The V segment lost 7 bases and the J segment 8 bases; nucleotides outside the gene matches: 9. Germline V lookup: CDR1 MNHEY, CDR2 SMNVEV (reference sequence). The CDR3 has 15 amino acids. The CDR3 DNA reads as TGTGCCAGCACCTCCGGGACAGGGATTTATTCACCCCTCCACTTT. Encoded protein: CASTSGTGIYSPLHF.

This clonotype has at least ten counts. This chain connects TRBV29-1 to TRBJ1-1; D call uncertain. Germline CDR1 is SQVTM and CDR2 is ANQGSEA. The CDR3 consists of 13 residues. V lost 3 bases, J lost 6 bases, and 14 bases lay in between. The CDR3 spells CSVEEISGAEAFF. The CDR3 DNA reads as TGCAGCGTTGAGGAAATCAGTGGGGCTGAAGCTTTCTTT. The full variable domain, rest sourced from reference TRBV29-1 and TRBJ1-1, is SAVISQKPSRDICQRGTSLTIQCQVDSQVTMMFWYRQQPGQSLTLIATANQGSEATYESGFVIDKFPISRPNLTFSTLTVSNMSPEDSSIYLCSVEEISGAEAFFGQGTRLTVV.

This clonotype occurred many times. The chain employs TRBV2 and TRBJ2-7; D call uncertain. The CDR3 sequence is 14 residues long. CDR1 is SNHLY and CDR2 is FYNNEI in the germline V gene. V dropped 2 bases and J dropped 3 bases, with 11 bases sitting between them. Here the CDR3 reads CASSEMPSVYEQYF. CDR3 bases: TGTGCCAGCAGTGAAATGCCCTCGGTCTACGAGCAGTACTTC.

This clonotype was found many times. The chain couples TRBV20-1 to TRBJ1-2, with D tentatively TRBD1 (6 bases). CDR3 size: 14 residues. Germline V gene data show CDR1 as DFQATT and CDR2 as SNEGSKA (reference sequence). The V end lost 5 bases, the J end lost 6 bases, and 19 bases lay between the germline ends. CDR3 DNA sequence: TGCAGTGCTCATCTTACTTTGGGGGCGAATGGCTACACCTTC. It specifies CSAHLTLGANGYTF.

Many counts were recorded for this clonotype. CDR3 in amino acids: CASRAPGPAATNEKLFF. The CDR3 DNA follows: TGTGCCAGCCGGGCCCCAGGCCCGGCGGCAACTAATGAAAAACTGTTTTTT. This chain links TRBV28 with TRBJ1-4; no reliable D call. The CDR3 is 17 amino acids. V was clipped by 8 bases and J by 0 bases, with 19 bases between them. Per germline, CDR1 MDHEN and CDR2 SYDVKM.

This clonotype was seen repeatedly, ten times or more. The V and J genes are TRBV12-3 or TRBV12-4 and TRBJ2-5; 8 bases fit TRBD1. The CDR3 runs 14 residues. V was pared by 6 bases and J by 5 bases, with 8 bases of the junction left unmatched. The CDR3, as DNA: TGTGCCAGCAGCTCCCCTCAGGGGGCTGAGACCCAGTACTTC. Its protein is CASSSPQGAETQYF.

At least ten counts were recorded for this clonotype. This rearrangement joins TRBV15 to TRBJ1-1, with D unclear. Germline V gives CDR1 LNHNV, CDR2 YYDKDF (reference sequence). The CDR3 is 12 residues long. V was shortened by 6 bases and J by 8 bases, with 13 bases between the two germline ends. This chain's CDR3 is CATSPPQAEAFF. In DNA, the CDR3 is TGTGCCACCAGTCCCCCCCAGGCGGAAGCTTTCTTT.

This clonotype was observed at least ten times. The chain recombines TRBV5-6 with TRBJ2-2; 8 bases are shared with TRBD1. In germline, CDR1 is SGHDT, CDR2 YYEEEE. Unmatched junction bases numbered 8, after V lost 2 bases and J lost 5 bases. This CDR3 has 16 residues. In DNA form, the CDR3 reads TGTGCCAGCAGCTTAGAGGACAGGGTGTGGACCGGGGAGCTGTTTTTT. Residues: CASSLEDRVWTGELFF.

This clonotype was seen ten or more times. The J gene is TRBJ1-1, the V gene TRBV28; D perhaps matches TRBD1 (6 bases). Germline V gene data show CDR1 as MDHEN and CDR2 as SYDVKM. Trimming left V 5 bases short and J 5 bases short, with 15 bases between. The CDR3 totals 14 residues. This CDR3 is CASSVKQGRTEAFF. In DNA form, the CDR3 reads TGTGCCAGCAGTGTAAAACAGGGTAGAACTGAAGCTTTCTTT.

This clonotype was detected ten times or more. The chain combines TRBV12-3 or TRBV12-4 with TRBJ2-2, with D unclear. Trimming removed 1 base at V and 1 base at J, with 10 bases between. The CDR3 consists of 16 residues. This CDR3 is CASSLVGPQNTGELFF. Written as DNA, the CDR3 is TGTGCCAGCAGTTTAGTTGGCCCTCAGAACACCGGGGAGCTGTTTTTT.

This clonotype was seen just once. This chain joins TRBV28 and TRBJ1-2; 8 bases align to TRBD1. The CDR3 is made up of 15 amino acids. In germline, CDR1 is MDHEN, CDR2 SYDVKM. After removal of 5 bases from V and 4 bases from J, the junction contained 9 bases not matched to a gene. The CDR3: CASSPPGTGLYGYTF. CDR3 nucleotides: TGTGCCAGCAGTCCCCCCGGGACAGGCCTCTATGGCTACACCTTC.

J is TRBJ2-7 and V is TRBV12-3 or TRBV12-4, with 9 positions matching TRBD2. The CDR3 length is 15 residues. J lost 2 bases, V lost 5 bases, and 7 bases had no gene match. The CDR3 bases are TGTGCCAGCAGTCGATCGCGGGGGGGGGCCTACGAGCAGTACTTC. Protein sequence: CASSRSRGGAYEQYF.

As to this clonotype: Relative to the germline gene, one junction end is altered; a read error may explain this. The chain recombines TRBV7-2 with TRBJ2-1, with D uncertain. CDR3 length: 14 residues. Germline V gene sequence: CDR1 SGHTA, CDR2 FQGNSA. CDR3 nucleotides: TGCGCCAGCAGCTTGTCGGTCTCCTACAATGAGCAGTTCTTC. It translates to CASSLSVSYNEQFF. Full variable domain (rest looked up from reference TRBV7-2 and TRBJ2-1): GAGVSQSPSNKVTEKGKDVELRCDPISGHTALYWYRQSLGQGLEFLIYFQGNSAPDKSGLPSDRFSAERTGGSVSTLTIQRTQQEDSAVYLCASSLSVSYNEQFFGPGTRLTVL.

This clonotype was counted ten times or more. The chain's CDR3 is CASSVATSGEQFF. The CDR3 DNA is TGTGCCAGCAGCGTAGCGACTAGCGGTGAGCAGTTCTTC. The J gene is TRBJ2-1, the V gene TRBV9; 9 bases line up with TRBD2. Losses at the gene ends were 0 bases for V and 9 bases for J; bases not matched to a gene: 1. Per the germline V gene, CDR1 is SGDLS and CDR2 is YYNGEE. The CDR3 spans 13 residues.